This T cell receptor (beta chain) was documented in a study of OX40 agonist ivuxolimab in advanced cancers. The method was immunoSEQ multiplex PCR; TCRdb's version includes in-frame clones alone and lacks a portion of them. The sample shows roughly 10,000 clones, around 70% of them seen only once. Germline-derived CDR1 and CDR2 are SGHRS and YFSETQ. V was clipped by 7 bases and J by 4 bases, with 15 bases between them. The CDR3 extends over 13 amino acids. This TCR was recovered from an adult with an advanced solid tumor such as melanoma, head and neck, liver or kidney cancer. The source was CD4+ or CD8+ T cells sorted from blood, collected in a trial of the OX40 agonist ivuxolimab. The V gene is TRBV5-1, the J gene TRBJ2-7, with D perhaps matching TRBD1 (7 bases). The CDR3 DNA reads TGCGCCAGCCGCGCGACAGGGAGGTACGAGCAGTACTTC. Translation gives CASRATGRYEQYF.